Listed here are 30 T cell receptor beta chains from one sample, sequenced in a study of T cells in Graves' hyperthyroidism and ophthalmopathy (dated by TCRdb to the late 2010s). Library prep was done by multiplex PCR. Instrument on record: Illumina HiSeq 2000. The TCR beta CDR3 regions were amplified from RNA transcripts. The first round of RT-PCR for the TCR CDR3 was performed with the HTBI primer set and the Qiagen OneStep RT-PCR kit. The raw public reads went through TCRdb reprocessing: fastp at Q25, MiXCR clone calling, in-frame beta chains kept. Records with the same CDR3 protein are collapsed into one entry carrying the most frequent genes and DNA. Across this sample there are fewer than 110,000 distinct CDR3 sequences, with approximately 15% seen only once. The ten largest clonotypes hold about 44% of the sample. Source material: blood. Receptors originate from a woman between 50 and 59 years old with Graves' hyperthyroidism.

This clonotype was seen ten or more times. The CDR3 sequence: CASRIHTGSAAISPLHF. For the CDR3, the DNA is TGTGCCAGCCGCATCCACACAGGGAGCGCGGCCATTTCACCCCTCCACTTT. J is TRBJ1-6 and V is TRBV27; TRBD1 might be the D (6 bases). Germline loops: CDR1 MNHEY, CDR2 SMNVEV (reference sequence). This CDR3 spans 17 amino acids. Trimming cost V 8 bases and J 9 bases, with 26 bases left between them.

This clonotype was found many times. The V and J genes are TRBV29-1 and TRBJ2-5; 9 bases match TRBD1. In germline, CDR1 is SQVTM, CDR2 ANQGSEA. The length of the CDR3 is 15 residues. V was clipped by 6 bases and J by 4 bases; unmatched bases: 12. The DNA of the CDR3 is TGCAGCGTCCAAAGGCGGGGACAGGGAGGAGAGACCCAGTACTTC. Encoded protein: CSVQRRGQGGETQYF.

This clonotype occurred many times. The CDR3 protein is CASSYSGQGDTEAFF. The DNA for the CDR3 is TGTGCCAGCAGTTACTCGGGACAGGGGGACACTGAAGCTTTCTTT. The chain recombines TRBV6-5 with TRBJ1-1, with 11 nucleotides matching TRBD1. The germline V gene has CDR1 MNHEY and CDR2 SVGAGI. Trimming removed 0 bases from V and 3 bases from J; junction bases left unmatched: 0. The CDR3 runs 15 residues.

This clonotype was seen ten or more times. CDR3 in DNA: TGTGCCATCAGTGAGTATGGGGGGCCTAGAGAGCAGTACTTC. Amino acid sequence: CAISEYGGPREQYF. The chain combines TRBV10-3 with TRBJ2-7; either TRBD1 or TRBD2 may fit D (6 bases each). The V end was cut by 1 base, the J end by 7 bases, with 14 bases between. CDR3 size: 14 residues. Germline assignment: CDR1 ENHRY and CDR2 SYGVKD.

This clonotype was counted at least ten times. V gene TRBV20-1 combines with J gene TRBJ2-1, with 11 positions matching TRBD2. This CDR3 has 18 residues. Trimming took 3 bases from V and 4 from J; bases not matched to a gene: 14. The germline CDR1 and CDR2 sequences are DFQATT and SNEGSKA (reference sequence). For the CDR3, the DNA is TGCAGTGCTAGGACGCTTCTTGGGACTAGCGGAGGTTACAATGAGCAGTTCTTC. The encoded protein is CSARTLLGTSGGYNEQFF.

This clonotype occurred many times. V usage is TRBV19 and J usage is TRBJ1-5, with D hard to call. CDR1 and CDR2 from the germline V gene are LNHDA and SQIVND (reference sequence). V was clipped by 3 bases and J by 9 bases, with 15 bases between them. The length of the CDR3 is 14 residues. In nucleotides, the CDR3 is TGTGCCAGTAGTATTGGGCTGGTTATGGGGCCCCAGCATTTT. This gives the protein CASSIGLVMGPQHF.

Many counts were recorded for this clonotype. J is TRBJ2-5 and V is TRBV20-1; TRBD1 might be the D (6 bases). The CDR3 extends over 15 amino acids. Trimming removed 0 bases from V and 5 bases from J, with 16 bases in between. Germline assignment: CDR1 DFQATT and CDR2 SNEGSKA (reference sequence). The CDR3 DNA reads as TGCAGTGCTAGAGACCCGGCCAGGGGTCGTGAGACCCAGTACTTC. Its translation: CSARDPARGRETQYF.

Many counts were recorded for this clonotype. The rearrangement joins TRBV7-8 to TRBJ2-3; TRBD1 might be the D (6 bases). V lost 5 bases, J lost 4 bases, and 10 bases lay in between. This CDR3 spans 13 amino acids. The germline gives CDR1 SGHVS, CDR2 FQNEAQ. The CDR3 coding sequence is TGTGCCAGCAGCACCGAGGGGGCAGATACGCAGTATTTT. This sequence encodes CASSTEGADTQYF.

This clonotype appeared many times. This sequence joins TRBV20-1 and TRBJ1-1; TRBD1 is a possible D gene (5 bases). The CDR3 has 12 residues. The germline V gene encodes CDR1 DFQATT and CDR2 SNEGSKA (reference sequence). Trimming took 0 bases from V and 11 from J, leaving 13 bases between them. DNA of the CDR3: TGCAGTGCTAGAGATAGGGGAGGAAGGGCTTTCTTT. Protein product: CSARDRGGRAFF.

This clonotype was recorded only once. The chain uses TRBV9 and TRBJ2-2, with D perhaps TRBD1 (6 bases). The CDR3 runs to 14 residues. With 4 bases removed from V and 5 bases from J, the gap between germline ends came to 12 bases. Germline values: CDR1 SGDLS, CDR2 YYNGEE. The CDR3: CASSLTGETGELFF. Here the CDR3 DNA reads TGTGCCAGCAGCCTGACAGGTGAAACCGGGGAGCTGTTTTTT.

The chain is built from TRBV30 and TRBJ1-3, with a possible D match to TRBD1 (6 bases). The CDR3 runs 12 residues. Trimming pared 0 bases from V and 12 bases from J, leaving 12 bases between. The germline gives CDR1 GTSNPN, CDR2 SVGIG (reference sequence). As DNA, the CDR3 is TGTGCCTGGAGTGTTGCCAGGGGCGACATATATTTT. Translation: CAWSVARGDIYF.

Only a few counts were recorded for this clonotype. The chain is built from TRBV7-2 and TRBJ1-4; 7 bases line up with TRBD1. The germline gives CDR1 SGHTA, CDR2 FQGNSA. Trimming at V came to 9 bases and at J to 0 bases, leaving 7 bases not matched to a gene. CDR3 length: 15 residues. This CDR3 is CARGGLSATNEKLFF. The CDR3 DNA follows: TGTGCCAGAGGGGGCCTATCAGCAACTAATGAAAAACTGTTTTTT.

This clonotype was seen at least ten times. This chain uses TRBV20-1 with TRBJ2-1, with D possibly TRBD2 on 6 matching bases. V was cut by 4 bases and J by 2 bases, with 9 bases left in between. Germline CDR1 and CDR2: DFQATT and SNEGSKA (reference sequence). The CDR3 length is 13 residues. The CDR3 protein is CSATGLAYNEQFF. Written as DNA, the CDR3 is TGCAGTGCTACGGGACTTGCCTACAATGAGCAGTTCTTC.

V is TRBV19 and J is TRBJ1-2; TRBD1 matches at 7 bases. CDR1 and CDR2 (germline): LNHDA, SQIVND (reference sequence). The CDR3 spans 14 residues. With 6 bases clipped from V and 1 base from J, the junction kept 5 bases outside the gene matches. In DNA, the CDR3 is TGTGCCAGTAGATCGGGACAGAATAACTATGGCTACACCTTC. Amino acids: CASRSGQNNYGYTF.

This rearrangement joins TRBV25-1 to TRBJ1-2; D perhaps matches TRBD1 (5 bases). V was cut by 2 bases and J by 8 bases, with 6 bases left in between. Germline V gene sequence: CDR1 MGHDK, CDR2 SYGVNS. There are 11 residues in the CDR3. The CDR3 region is CASSEGGGYTF. The CDR3 DNA reads as TGTGCCAGCAGTGAAGGGGGAGGCTACACCTTC.

This clonotype was seen at least ten times. The chain joins TRBV3-1 to TRBJ2-3; 9 nucleotides match TRBD2. This CDR3 has 18 amino acids. Germline V gene data show CDR1 as LGHDT and CDR2 as YNNKEL (reference sequence). V gave up 8 bases and J gave up 0 bases; unmatched junction bases: 15. The CDR3 coding sequence is TGTGCCAGCGGTGGGGCCGGACCCGGGACTAGCAGCACAGATACGCAGTATTTT. Translated: CASGGAGPGTSSTDTQYF.

This clonotype was picked up many times. The V gene is TRBV4-1, the J gene TRBJ2-2, with D tentatively TRBD2 (6 bases). V was clipped by 0 bases and J by 5 bases, with 19 bases between them. Germline loops: CDR1 MGHRA, CDR2 YSYEKL. This CDR3 has 18 residues. The CDR3 nucleotides read TGCGCCAGCAGCCAAGAATGGCCACCTCTCGGGAGAACCGGGGAGCTGTTTTTT. Amino acid sequence: CASSQEWPPLGRTGELFF.

This clonotype was recorded many times. The V and J genes are TRBV28 and TRBJ2-7; 9 bases align to TRBD1. Trimming at V came to 4 bases and at J to 3 bases, leaving 7 bases not matched to a gene. Germline values: CDR1 MDHEN, CDR2 SYDVKM. CDR3 length: 15 residues. The chain's CDR3 is CASSSRDRALYEQYF. The CDR3 DNA reads TGTGCCAGCAGTTCCCGGGACAGGGCCCTCTACGAGCAGTACTTC.

This clonotype was recorded at least ten times. The chain joins TRBV6-1 to TRBJ2-1; TRBD1 or TRBD2 may be the D gene (5 bases each). The V gene's germline CDR1 is MNHNS and CDR2 SASEGT. The CDR3 totals 12 residues. V lost 5 bases and J lost 11, with 13 bases in between. In DNA form, the CDR3 reads TGTGCCAGCAGTAAGGGGACGGAAAAGCAGTTCTTC. It specifies CASSKGTEKQFF.

This clonotype was counted many times. V and J are TRBV11-2 and TRBJ2-7, with unresolved D. The CDR3 length is 12 residues. With 3 bases removed from V and 1 base from J, the gap between germline ends came to 4 bases. CDR1 SGHAT and CDR2 FQNNGV come from the germline V gene. This chain's CDR3 is CASSFGSYEQYV. For the CDR3, the DNA is TGTGCCAGCAGCTTTGGGTCCTACGAGCAGTACGTC.

The J gene is TRBJ1-5, the V gene TRBV28, with no clear D. The germline V gene has CDR1 MDHEN and CDR2 SYDVKM. Trimming left V 1 base short and J 1 base short, with 8 bases between. The CDR3 is 15 residues long. CDR3 region: CASSLSGHSNQPQHF. The CDR3 DNA is TGTGCCAGCAGTTTATCGGGCCACAGCAATCAGCCCCAGCATTTT.

Many counts were recorded for this clonotype. The rearrangement uses TRBV6-5 and TRBJ2-3; 9 bases line up with TRBD2. The CDR3 is 15 residues long. With V trimmed by 2 bases and J by 3 bases, 3 bases remained unmatched. Germline assignment: CDR1 MNHEY and CDR2 SVGAGI. The CDR3 here is CASSYEGLATDTQYF. Written as DNA, the CDR3 is TGTGCCAGCAGTTACGAGGGACTAGCAACAGATACGCAGTATTTT.

Comments on this clonotype: This CDR3 fails to terminate in the conserved phenylalanine or tryptophan, so it likely reflects a read error. The limits of the CDR3 on the DNA are not certain, so only TCRdb's listed CDR3 is given. The rearrangement uses TRBV5-1 and TRBJ2-3; TRBD1 is the table's D call, not checked against the DNA. With termini counted, the CDR3 has 8 amino acids. Germline V gene sequence: CDR1 SGHRS, CDR2 YFSETQ. The CDR3 reads CASSLEGT.

The gene calls are TRBV19 and TRBJ1-5; D is perhaps TRBD1 (5 bases). V lost 3 bases and J lost 1, with 10 bases in between. CDR1 is LNHDA, CDR2 SQIVND, per germline (reference sequence). The CDR3 consists of 15 residues. CDR3: CASSMGEWSNQPQHF. CDR3 DNA: TGTGCCAGTAGTATGGGGGAGTGGAGCAATCAGCCCCAGCATTTT.

The chain couples TRBV20-1 to TRBJ2-3, with TRBD2 identical over 11 bases. Germline assignment: CDR1 DFQATT and CDR2 SNEGSKA (reference sequence). This CDR3 has 16 residues. Trimming at V came to 5 bases and at J to 0 bases, leaving 7 bases not matched to a gene. CDR3 nucleotide sequence: TGCAGTGCTGCCCGGACTAGCGGGCGGAGCACAGATACGCAGTATTTT. Protein product: CSAARTSGRSTDTQYF.

This clonotype was detected many times. V and J are TRBV6-1 and TRBJ1-1, with TRBD1 identical over 8 bases. There are 13 residues in the CDR3. The germline V gene has CDR1 MNHNS and CDR2 SASEGT. Trimming took 4 bases from V and 5 from J; bases not matched to a gene: 3. CDR3 sequence reads: CASSGDRYTEAFF. Written as DNA, the CDR3 is TGTGCCAGCAGTGGGGACAGGTATACTGAAGCTTTCTTT.

This clonotype was recorded at least ten times. The chain carries TRBV28 and TRBJ1-4, with 9 nucleotides matching TRBD1. From germline, CDR1 is MDHEN and CDR2 SYDVKM. J was trimmed by 8 bases and V by 6 bases; bases with no gene match: 10. CDR3 length: 15 amino acids. The CDR3 protein is CASSIPGQGKEKLFF. The DNA for the CDR3 is TGTGCCAGCAGCATCCCGGGACAGGGAAAGGAAAAACTGTTTTTT.

This clonotype was observed at least ten times. CDR3 loop: CAWSPSRTGMDEKLFF. The CDR3 region has the DNA TGTGCCTGGAGCCCGTCTCGGACAGGGATGGATGAAAAACTGTTTTTT. This chain links TRBV30 with TRBJ1-4, with TRBD1 matching over 8 bases. V was pared by 3 bases and J by 6 bases, with 12 bases of the junction left unmatched. The CDR3 runs 16 residues. Per germline, CDR1 GTSNPN and CDR2 SVGIG (reference sequence).

This clonotype appeared many times. A read error may produce the germline difference seen at one junction end. The chain couples TRBV11-2 to TRBJ1-5; no clear D. This CDR3 has 14 residues. CDR1 is SGHAT, CDR2 FQNNGV, per germline. The CDR3 here is CASSLDSSDQPQHF. DNA of the CDR3: TGTGCCAGCAGCTTAGATTCTAGCGATCAGCCCCAGCATTTT.

The sample holds many counts of this clonotype. The rearrangement uses TRBV12-3 or TRBV12-4 and TRBJ2-3, with D perhaps matching TRBD2 (5 bases). V was pared by 7 bases and J by 0 bases, with 14 bases between. The CDR3 contains 15 residues. For the CDR3, the DNA is TGTGCCAGCACCCTCAGCGGAGCTAGCACAGATACGCAGTATTTT. It codes for CASTLSGASTDTQYF.